Detailed here is one T cell receptor (beta chain). Its binding antigen is unknown. No much larger clone is present one base from it, and per-base qualities are unavailable. This specimen's time point label, interpreted: baseline before first vaccination. Vaccinee samples were obtained from the UK trials COV001 and COV002, which included a single-blind randomized controlled phase 2/3 trial of AZD1222 (ChAdOx1 nCoV-19) in healthy adults. For TCRbeta chain sequencing, PBMC samples from trial participants were taken at day 0 and at day 28 after the second dose. These data originate in a study of T cell responses to AZD1222 COVID-19 vaccine (dated by TCRdb to the early 2020s). For context, the study as a whole: AZD1222 recipients with second doses at about 4 weeks or about 12 weeks were pooled, because spike-specific TCR depth and breadth did not differ between schedules. TCR sequencing covered more than 230 trial participants: 200 to 220 given two doses of AZD1222 and about 26 given two doses of MenACWY control vaccine. Trial participants were enrolled by age into 18-55, 56-69 and 70-plus year subgroups, with approximately 150, 30 and 60 TCR-sequenced participants respectively. The research as a whole found: Spike-specific TCR breadth and depth rose significantly after two AZD1222 doses compared with day 0 and with MenACWY recipients. The 56-69-year group was small, and its depth increase did not reach significance, likely because of low power. Because no samples from the day 14 peak response were available, repertoires could be characterized only after the peak T cell response. Most participants were white British and females outnumbered males, and the authors suggested that clonal diversity may have been underestimated. Conclusions about previously exposed vaccinees were limited because only a handful of AZD1222 recipients were SARS-CoV-2 seropositive at baseline. Nearly half of unique spike-specific TCRs reportedly recognized epitopes outside regions mutated in the B.1.351 and B.1.1.7 variants. CD4 TCRs associated with the vaccine covered the entire spike protein, and the dominant responses were in regions 160-218 and 743-854.

The CDR3 regions of human TCRbeta chains were analyzed by immunosequencing. The original pipeline was this. TCRs in the repertoires were compared against a reference library of SARS-CoV-2-specific TCRs that had been generated with the MIRA antigen-specificity platform. Breadth was defined as the fraction of unique TCRs that were SARS-CoV-2-associated, and depth was defined as the fraction of total T cells that were SARS-CoV-2-associated. Using the MIRA data, every spike-specific TCR was mapped to the spike region that the TCR reacted to and assigned to either a CD4 or a CD8 class. Log10-transformed breadth and depth values were compared by one-way ANOVA with Sidak's multiple comparisons tests. Entries here come from immuneACCESS through TCRdb and include only in-frame sequences with V and J called. Some clones fail to appear in such tables; in the studies checked, an unresolved V gene covers under half of the shortfall, and the cause of the remainder is unknown. That table supplies the V and J calls and clone size; D and trimming were determined from the DNA. This sample comprises 150,000 to 200,000 clones, about nine tenths of them detected only once. The leading ten clones occupy roughly 6.5% of the sample.

Trimming at the junction amounts to 5 bases on V and 3 bases on J, and the germline ends lie 16 bases apart. The CDR3 contains 16 residues, cysteine and phenylalanine counted. Only the CDR3 portion is preserved as DNA: 48 bases, with reading frame beginning at the first base. The germline V gene sets CDR1 to SGHTA and CDR2 to FQGTGA. The sample was peripheral blood, taken on day 0 of AZD1222 vaccination. Rearrangement joined TRBV7-3 to TRBJ2-2, with TRBD2 as a weak D call on 5 bases. The TCR was taken from an adult in good health. The CDR3 corresponds to CASSPKAELDTGELFF. Read as DNA, the sequence is TGTGCCAGCAGCCCTAAAGCGGAGCTGGACACCGGGGAGCTGTTTTTT. Full variable domain (CDR3 extended with the reference TRBV7-3 and TRBJ2-2 proteins): GAGVSQTPSNKVTEKGKYVELRCDPISGHTALYWYRQSLGQGPEFLIYFQGTGAADDSGLPNDRFFAVRPEGSVSTLKIQRTERGDSAVYLCASSPKAELDTGELFFGEGSRLTVL.